This TCR beta chain originates from a study of blood T cell repertoires in COVID-19. V was clipped by 2 bases and J by 6 bases, with 14 bases between them. The CDR3 loop spans 14 amino acids. Germline V gene data show CDR1 as GTSNPN and CDR2 as SVGIG (reference sequence). Only in-frame clones appear in the TCRdb table, and some are missing; sequencing was by immunoSEQ multiplex PCR. The table records 350,000 or so clones, around 91% of them present only once. The clonotype comes from a man younger than 35 with active or convalescent COVID-19. The sample taken for sequencing was peripheral blood. The V call is TRBV30, the J call TRBJ1-5; D is perhaps TRBD1 (6 bases). The CDR3 loop is CAWSWDKFGQPQHF. As DNA, the CDR3 is TGTGCCTGGAGTTGGGACAAATTTGGTCAGCCCCAGCATTTT.